These 11 T cell receptor beta chains originate from one sample sequenced in a study of T cells in Graves' hyperthyroidism and ophthalmopathy (dated by TCRdb to the late 2010s). Library construction relied on multiplex PCR. TCRdb names Illumina HiSeq 2000 as the instrument used. Amplification of TCR beta CDR3 regions was carried out from RNA transcripts. The TCR CDR3 was subjected to a first round of RT-PCR using the HTBI primer set and the Qiagen OneStep RT-PCR kit. The public reads were reprocessed in TCRdb via fastp at Q25 and MiXCR, keeping in-frame beta chains. Rows merge per CDR3 protein into single entries with the most common DNA and genes. Across this sample there are hundreds of thousands of distinct CDR3 sequences, with 14% seen only once. The leading ten clones occupy roughly 10% of the sample. Sequenced material: blood. These receptors all come from a woman aged 18 to 35 with Graves' hyperthyroidism.

The sample holds a few counts of this clonotype. The gene calls are TRBV4-1 and TRBJ2-7; 13 bases map to TRBD2. CDR1 MGHRA and CDR2 YSYEKL come from the germline V gene. CDR3 size: 18 residues. V dropped 0 bases and J dropped 2; count of bases not matched to a gene: 7. This CDR3 is CASSQELGLAGSTYEQYF. CDR3 bases: TGCGCCAGCAGCCAAGAGCTGGGACTAGCGGGAAGTACCTACGAGCAGTACTTC.

This clonotype was seen ten or more times. This rearrangement joins TRBV2 to TRBJ2-7, with 9 bases lining up with TRBD1. Germline loops: CDR1 SNHLY, CDR2 FYNNEI. The CDR3 loop spans 14 amino acids. V lost 5 bases and J lost 4; bases outside the gene matches: 6. This chain's CDR3 is CASSRRDRAYEQYF. DNA for the CDR3: TGTGCCAGCAGTCGCCGGGACAGGGCTTACGAGCAGTACTTC.

In this sample, this clonotype turned up a few times. This chain links TRBV20-1 with TRBJ1-4, with a weak D call TRBD1 (6 bases). Germline V lookup: CDR1 DFQATT, CDR2 SNEGSKA (reference sequence). The ends were cut back, 0 bases at V and 1 base at J, with 9 bases in the middle. CDR3 size: 15 residues. CDR3 residues: CSAREGGRTNEKLFF. CDR3 DNA: TGCAGTGCTAGAGAAGGGGGGCGAACTAATGAAAAACTGTTTTTT.

This clonotype was found many times. This rearrangement joins TRBV27 to TRBJ1-1; D possibly corresponds to TRBD1 (6 bases). Trimming took 1 base from V and 0 from J, leaving 12 bases between them. This CDR3 comprises 16 residues. Germline CDR1 and CDR2: MNHEY and SMNVEV (reference sequence). For the CDR3, the DNA is TGTGCCAGCAGTTTATTTCGGGGGGCCGTGAACACTGAAGCTTTCTTT. This encodes CASSLFRGAVNTEAFF.

This chain links TRBV20-1 with TRBJ2-7; D perhaps matches TRBD2 (6 bases). The germline V and J ends were trimmed by 3 bases and 2 bases, with 11 bases remaining between them. Germline CDR1 DFQATT, CDR2 SNEGSKA (reference sequence). The CDR3 spans 13 residues. The CDR3 region is CSARPGGAYEQYF. Here the CDR3 DNA reads TGCAGTGCTAGGCCGGGCGGGGCCTACGAGCAGTACTTC.

This clonotype was observed a handful of times. V and J are TRBV5-1 and TRBJ1-1, with 11 positions matching TRBD1. There are 15 residues in the CDR3. Germline V gene sequence: CDR1 SGHRS, CDR2 YFSETQ. J was trimmed by 4 bases and V by 2 bases; bases with no gene match: 4. The CDR3 bases are TGCGCCAGCAGCTTTGGGGACAGGGGGTCCACTGAAGCTTTCTTT. This sequence encodes CASSFGDRGSTEAFF.

The chain employs TRBV12-3 or TRBV12-4 and TRBJ2-1; D perhaps matches TRBD2 (7 bases). V was trimmed by 10 bases and J by 2 bases, leaving 15 bases between them. The CDR3 consists of 14 residues. The CDR3 here is CATRGGGTYNEQFF. The DNA of the CDR3 is TGTGCCACCAGAGGGGGAGGGACCTACAATGAGCAGTTCTTC.

The chain has TRBV2 and TRBJ1-4; D remains unclear. V lost 7 bases and J 3 bases, leaving 15 bases between the germline ends. The CDR3 loop spans 15 amino acids. Germline V gives CDR1 SNHLY, CDR2 FYNNEI. The CDR3 region is CASTQPGRPNEKLFF. The DNA for the CDR3 is TGTGCCAGCACTCAACCCGGACGTCCTAATGAAAAACTGTTTTTT. Combining the CDR3 with reference TRBV2 and TRBJ1-4 gives the whole variable domain EPEVTQTPSHQVTQMGQEVILRCVPISNHLYFYWYRQILGQKVEFLVSFYNNEISEKSEIFDDQFSVERPDGSNFTLKIRSTKLEDSAMYFCASTQPGRPNEKLFFGSGTQLSVL.

The V call is TRBV24-1, the J call TRBJ1-1; D not certain. V lost 2 bases and J lost 0, with 6 bases in between. The CDR3 contains 14 residues. The V gene's germline CDR1 is KGHDR and CDR2 SFDVKD. The CDR3 reads CATSDSSVNTEAFF. CDR3 DNA: TGTGCCACCAGTGATTCTTCAGTGAACACTGAAGCTTTCTTT.

This clonotype has a handful of counts. The chain has TRBV19 and TRBJ1-5, with D tentatively TRBD1 (6 bases). Per the germline V gene, CDR1 is LNHDA and CDR2 is SQIVND (reference sequence). Trimming cost V 9 bases and J 7 bases, with 16 bases left between them. This CDR3 is built from 13 residues. DNA for the CDR3: TGTGCCAGCGGGGGGCAGGTCGCGCAGCCCCAGCATTTT. Translating gives CASGGQVAQPQHF.

This clonotype occurred many times. The V gene is TRBV25-1, the J gene TRBJ1-2; 7 positions agree with TRBD1. There are 16 residues in the CDR3. Germline V gives CDR1 MGHDK, CDR2 SYGVNS. Unmatched junction bases numbered 11, after V lost 3 bases and J lost 4 bases. The CDR3 nucleotides read TGTGCCAGCAGTGATGAGGACAGGAAGAGAGGCTATGGCTACACCTTC. Translation gives CASSDEDRKRGYGYTF.